Below are 30 T cell receptor beta chains sequenced from a single sample in a study of a mutant IDH1 vaccine in newly diagnosed glioma. The assay was immunoSEQ multiplex PCR, and TCRdb's table has in-frame clones only and misses some. The data contain 73,000 or so clones, 84% of them seen just once; the ten biggest clones take up approximately 12%. Time point described: week 35, safety follow-up. In every dose of vaccine, 300 ug of mutant IDH1 20-mer peptide was given alongside topical imiquimod. For these TCRs, the target antigens are not known. Sequencing was performed on PBMCs, taken from a glioma patient whose treatment included an IDH1 peptide vaccine. The receptor set was obtained from a man aged 18 to 30 with glioma.

The chain uses TRBV5-1 and TRBJ1-6; perhaps TRBD1 as D (5 bases). The CDR3 is made up of 14 amino acids. Germline V CDR1 and CDR2: SGHRS, YFSETQ. Deletions cut 1 base from V and 6 bases from J, with 8 bases between. The CDR3 here is CASSLQGINSPLHF. The DNA of the CDR3 is TGCGCCAGCAGCTTGCAGGGTATTAATTCACCCCTCCACTTT.

This clone was detected once. The chain is built from TRBV7-2 and TRBJ2-1; D possibly uses TRBD1 or TRBD2 (5 bases each). The CDR3 has 14 residues. Germline CDR1 and CDR2: SGHTA and FQGNSA. The germline V and J ends were trimmed by 2 bases and 8 bases, with 13 bases remaining between them. As DNA, the CDR3 is TGTGCCAGCAGCTTATGGGGGTCGGGCGATGAGCAGTTCTTC. This gives the protein CASSLWGSGDEQFF.

The chain couples TRBV6-5 to TRBJ1-2, with D possibly being TRBD1 (6 bases). Germline V gives CDR1 MNHEY, CDR2 SVGAGI. V lost 2 bases and J lost 7, with 8 bases in between. The CDR3 has 12 amino acids. CDR3 sequence reads: CASSYNRVGYTF. CDR3 coding DNA: TGTGCCAGCAGTTACAACAGGGTTGGCTACACCTTC.

This clone was seen more than once but under ten times. The chain links TRBV7-8 to TRBJ1-1; D gene unclear. This CDR3 is built from 16 residues. The germline V and J ends were trimmed by 3 bases and 4 bases, with 18 bases remaining between them. Germline values: CDR1 SGHVS, CDR2 FQNEAQ. The CDR3 sequence is CASSLSRELAATEAFF. CDR3 bases: TGTGCCAGCAGCTTGAGTAGGGAACTCGCAGCCACTGAAGCTTTCTTT.

The genes are TRBV4-3 and TRBJ1-4; no clear D gene. Germline CDR1 is LGHNA and CDR2 is YSLEER. The CDR3 length is 15 residues. Trimming took off 4 bases at V and 1 base at J, with 10 bases between the two ends. CDR3 in amino acids: CASSLSRQTNEKLFF. The CDR3 bases are TGCGCCAGCAGCCTCTCGAGGCAAACTAATGAAAAACTGTTTTTT.

V is TRBV27 and J is TRBJ1-1; D not certain. Per germline, CDR1 MNHEY and CDR2 SMNVEV (reference sequence). This CDR3 is built from 14 residues. Trimming took 5 bases from V and 0 from J, leaving 10 bases between them. The CDR3 loop reads CASSHGIMNTEAFF. CDR3 coding DNA: TGTGCCAGCAGTCACGGGATTATGAACACTGAAGCTTTCTTT.

This clone was counted only a few times. The chain carries TRBV12-5 and TRBJ1-6; 7 nucleotides line up with TRBD1. The germline V gene has CDR1 LGHNT and CDR2 FRNRAP. The CDR3 covers 15 residues. V lost 3 bases and J lost 5; bases outside the gene matches: 4. CDR3 nucleotide sequence: TGTGCTAGTGGTTTAGGGGGCGTAGATAATTCACCCCTCCACTTT. As protein: CASGLGGVDNSPLHF.

The chain links TRBV9 to TRBJ2-2, with D possibly matching TRBD1 (7 bases). The CDR3 sequence is 15 residues long. The germline V gene encodes CDR1 SGDLS and CDR2 YYNGEE. The ends were cut back, 3 bases at V and 3 bases at J, with 12 bases in the middle. The DNA for the CDR3 is TGTGCCAGCAGCGCGACAGGGAGGCACACCGGGGAGCTGTTTTTT. Its translation: CASSATGRHTGELFF.

The chain recombines TRBV25-1 with TRBJ2-5, with a tentative D call TRBD2 (7 bases). The CDR3 is 14 amino acids. V shed 4 bases and J shed 1 base, with 10 bases lying between them. Germline CDR1 reads MGHDK; CDR2 reads SYGVNS. For the CDR3, the DNA is TGTGCCAGCAGTGTGGGGGGGGCCCAAGAGACCCAGTACTTC. Translating it yields CASSVGGAQETQYF.

This chain links TRBV18 with TRBJ1-3; tentative D call: TRBD1 (5 bases). The V gene lost 3 bases and the J gene lost 4 bases, with 13 bases spanning the gap. From germline, CDR1 is KGHSH and CDR2 LQKENI. CDR3 length equals 15 residues. The CDR3 coding sequence is TGTGCCAGCTCACCTCCGTCGGCAGGGGGAAACACCATATATTTT. This translates into CASSPPSAGGNTIYF.

Only a few counts were recorded for this clone. The chain joins TRBV7-9 to TRBJ1-5; D ambiguous. V was cut by 1 base and J by 1 base, with 14 bases left in between. CDR1 SEHNR and CDR2 FQNEAQ come from the germline V gene (reference sequence). The CDR3 is 17 amino acids. The CDR3 reads CASSLGMGGRSNQPQHF. The CDR3 DNA is TGTGCCAGCAGCTTAGGGATGGGCGGTAGGAGCAATCAGCCCCAGCATTTT.

DNA for the CDR3: TGTGCCAGCAGCCGGGACAGGGGGGGCGAGCAGTACTTC. Translation gives CASSRDRGGEQYF. The V gene is TRBV13, the J gene TRBJ2-7; the match to TRBD1 covers 11 bases. Germline V gives CDR1 PRHDT, CDR2 FYEKMQ (reference sequence). The J segment lost 6 bases and the V segment lost 5 bases, leaving 3 bases of the junction unmatched. The CDR3 is 13 amino acids.

J is TRBJ2-3 and V is TRBV7-2; D gene uncertain. Germline V lookup: CDR1 SGHTA, CDR2 FQGNSA. V was pared by 3 bases and J by 5 bases, with 6 bases between. The CDR3 consists of 12 residues. CDR3 residues: CASSFGQDTQYF. CDR3 coding DNA: TGTGCCAGCAGCTTTGGCCAAGATACGCAGTATTTT.

V usage is TRBV30 and J usage is TRBJ2-7; no clear D. The ends were cut back, 1 base at V and 3 bases at J, with 4 bases in the middle. Germline assignment: CDR1 GTSNPN and CDR2 SVGIG (reference sequence). The CDR3 totals 11 residues. CDR3 residues: CAWSDLYEQYF. CDR3 in DNA: TGTGCCTGGAGTGACCTCTACGAGCAGTACTTC.

The CDR3 sequence is CASSVGQGDYGYTF. In nucleotides, the CDR3 is TGTGCCAGCAGCGTAGGCCAGGGGGACTATGGCTACACCTTC. This chain links TRBV9 with TRBJ1-2; TRBD1 matches at 7 bases. Germline trimming cut 0 bases from V and 3 bases from J; bases unmatched to any gene: 2. Germline V gene data show CDR1 as SGDLS and CDR2 as YYNGEE. This CDR3 has 14 residues.

The genes are TRBV27 and TRBJ1-5; D unclear. The CDR3 sequence is 15 residues long. Between the trimmed V and J ends, which lost 2 bases and 6 bases, there was a span of 14 bases. CDR1 is MNHEY and CDR2 is SMNVEV in the germline V gene (reference sequence). The CDR3 sequence: CASSLRGIGSQPQHF. As DNA, the CDR3 is TGTGCCAGCAGTTTACGGGGAATTGGGAGTCAGCCCCAGCATTTT.

The genes are TRBV5-1 and TRBJ2-7, with 12 nucleotides matching TRBD1. After removal of 2 bases from V and 4 bases from J, the junction contained 4 bases not matched to a gene. This CDR3 comprises 15 residues. CDR1 is SGHRS and CDR2 is YFSETQ in the germline V gene. For the CDR3, the DNA is TGCGCCAGCAGCTTAGGGACAGGGGGCGATTACGAGCAGTACTTC. Translated: CASSLGTGGDYEQYF.

The chain couples TRBV4-3 to TRBJ2-5; 9 bases map to TRBD1. V lost 0 bases, J lost 2 bases, and 4 bases stayed unmatched. The CDR3 has 16 residues. Per germline, CDR1 LGHNA and CDR2 YSLEER. CDR3 protein: CASSQDGDRAQETQYF. In DNA form, the CDR3 reads TGCGCCAGCAGCCAAGACGGGGACAGGGCGCAAGAGACCCAGTACTTC.

The DNA of the CDR3 is TGCGCCAGCAGTCAAAGGGGCCTCTTCCCCCTCCACTTT. Amino acids: CASSQRGLFPLHF. The genes are TRBV23-1 and TRBJ1-6; tentatively, D is TRBD1 (5 bases). TRBV23-1 is placed among ORFs of uncertain function. The CDR3 totals 13 residues. V was clipped by 2 bases and J by 13 bases, with 12 bases between them.

There are a few counts of this clone. The rearrangement joins TRBV6-6 to TRBJ1-5, with TRBD1 matching 7 bases. This CDR3 contains 14 residues. The J segment lost 2 bases and the V segment lost 8 bases, leaving 6 bases of the junction unmatched. Germline lookup yields CDR1 MNHNY and CDR2 SVGAGI (reference sequence). DNA of the CDR3: TGTGCCAGCGGTCGACAGGGAGGCAATCAGCCCCAGCATTTT. It translates to CASGRQGGNQPQHF.

The rearrangement uses TRBV19 and TRBJ1-1; D uncertain. Germline V gene lookup returns CDR1 LNHDA and CDR2 SQIVND (reference sequence). V shed 2 bases and J shed 0 bases, with 10 bases lying between them. The CDR3 loop spans 15 amino acids. The DNA of the CDR3 is TGTGCCAGTAGTATAAGCAGGTCCTTGAACACTGAAGCTTTCTTT. Encoded protein: CASSISRSLNTEAFF.

In this sample, this clone turned up a few times. The chain recombines TRBV7-9 with TRBJ1-1; tentatively, D is TRBD1 (5 bases). Germline V CDR1 and CDR2: SEHNR, FQNEAQ (reference sequence). The CDR3 has 14 residues. V gave up 1 base and J gave up 1 base, with 7 bases separating them. In DNA, the CDR3 is TGTGCCAGCAGCTTAGTGGGACCGAACACTGAAGCTTTCTTT. This gives the protein CASSLVGPNTEAFF. Full variable domain (rest looked up from reference TRBV7-9 and TRBJ1-1): DTGVSQNPRHKITKRGQNVTFRCDPISEHNRLYWYRQTLGQGPEFLTYFQNEAQLEKSRLLSDRFSAERPKGSFSTLEIQRTEQGDSAMYLCASSLVGPNTEAFFGQGTRLTVV.

The genes are TRBV5-1 and TRBJ1-1; 9 bases are a match to TRBD1. From germline, CDR1 is SGHRS and CDR2 YFSETQ. CDR3 length: 16 residues. V shed 3 bases, J shed 4 bases, and the junction held 10 bases outside the gene matches. For the CDR3, the DNA is TGCGCCAGCAGCTACGGACAGGGGAATATTGGCACTGAAGCTTTCTTT. It codes for CASSYGQGNIGTEAFF.

The table lists this clone with a few counts. The V call is TRBV6-4, the J call TRBJ1-1, with D hard to call. Trimming stripped 2 bases from V and 2 bases from J, with 6 bases between. Per the germline V gene, CDR1 is MRHNA and CDR2 is SNTAGT. This CDR3 region has 13 residues. Here the CDR3 reads CASSDNINTEAFF. CDR3 bases: TGTGCCAGCAGTGACAACATAAACACTGAAGCTTTCTTT.

This CDR3 is CASSLGDRGNEKLFF. The CDR3 DNA reads TGTGCCAGCAGCTTGGGGGACAGGGGCAATGAAAAACTGTTTTTT. The rearrangement links TRBV5-4 to TRBJ1-4, with 10 nucleotides matching TRBD1. The CDR3 contains 15 residues. V lost 0 bases and J lost 5; bases outside the gene matches: 1. CDR1 is SGHNT, CDR2 YYREEE, per germline (reference sequence).

This sequence joins TRBV9 and TRBJ2-3; a weak D match, TRBD2 (6 bases). Germline V CDR1 and CDR2: SGDLS, YYNGEE. Trimming cost V 0 bases and J 6 bases, with 14 bases left between them. The CDR3 runs to 15 residues. CDR3 amino acids: CASSVAGVRADTQYF. The DNA for the CDR3 is TGTGCCAGCAGCGTAGCGGGAGTGAGGGCGGATACGCAGTATTTT.

The chain employs TRBV27 and TRBJ2-1; D call uncertain. Germline V gene data show CDR1 as MNHEY and CDR2 as SMNVEV (reference sequence). This CDR3 is built from 11 residues. The V end lost 7 bases, the J end lost 4 bases, and 5 bases lay between the germline ends. As DNA, the CDR3 is TGTGCCAGCACCCATTACAATGAGCAGTTCTTC. Translation: CASTHYNEQFF.

V is TRBV2 and J is TRBJ1-4, with D unclear. CDR3 length: 15 amino acids. Germline CDR1 is SNHLY and CDR2 is FYNNEI. Trimming cost V 7 bases and J 4 bases, with 16 bases left between them. The CDR3 protein is CASKGLVRLNEKLFF. The CDR3 DNA reads TGTGCCAGCAAAGGTCTAGTCAGACTTAATGAAAAACTGTTTTTT.

The V gene is TRBV6-8, the J gene TRBJ1-5; 8 bases agree with TRBD1. From germline, CDR1 is MNHGY and CDR2 SAAAGT. There are 18 residues in the CDR3. Losses at the gene ends were 7 bases for V and 2 bases for J; bases not matched to a gene: 16. The CDR3 DNA sequence: TGTGCCAGCATTCTGAGGACAGGGTATGCGATTGGCAATCAGCCCCAGCATTTT. Translated, it gives CASILRTGYAIGNQPQHF.

The V and J genes are TRBV5-1 and TRBJ1-1; D is uncertain. Trimming cost V 0 bases and J 1 base, with 4 bases left between them. The CDR3 length is 13 residues. In germline, CDR1 is SGHRS, CDR2 YFSETQ. The CDR3 sequence: CASSLVRNTEAFF. The CDR3 bases are TGCGCCAGCAGCTTGGTGAGGAACACTGAAGCTTTCTTT.